This record covers a single TCR beta chain. This sample stems from a study of blood T cell repertoires in COVID-19. The overall study: Samples came from the United States, Italy and Spain, spanning acute and convalescent COVID-19.

Authors' methods: By means of reference gene primer amplification, nucleated cell counts were estimated. Clones were read by immunoSEQ multiplex PCR, and TCRdb kept only the in-frame ones, dropping some. Clone size and the V and J calls come from that table; the DNA yielded D and trimming. Here the sample spans 55,000 to 90,000 clones, approximately 85% being singletons. This receptor was obtained from an elderly woman with active or convalescent COVID-19. The material sequenced was peripheral blood.

This chain's CDR3 is CSVGSGSYEQYF. Here the CDR3 DNA reads TGCAGCGTTGGTAGCGGTTCCTACGAGCAGTACTTC. The genes are TRBV29-1 and TRBJ2-7; D is perhaps TRBD2 (6 bases). Trimming cost V 4 bases and J 1 base, with 8 bases left between them. The CDR3 is 12 amino acids. The V gene's germline CDR1 is SQVTM and CDR2 ANQGSEA.